Listed here are 14 T cell receptor beta chains from one sample, sequenced in a study of cytomegalovirus exposure and HLA in healthy donors. PCR was performed using 60 Vbeta and 13 Jbeta primers. Produced via immunoSEQ multiplex PCR; TCRdb's table is partial and in-frame only. Seen here are 30,000 to 45,000 clones, roughly 88% observed once, and the top ten hold about 10%. The specimen was PBMCs. These receptor sequences come from a woman aged 40 to 50 in good health and CMV-seropositive.

The genes are TRBV2 and TRBJ1-1; D not resolved. Germline V gene sequence: CDR1 SNHLY, CDR2 FYNNEI. The CDR3 has 11 amino acids. V lost 8 bases and J 4 bases, leaving 8 bases between the germline ends. Here the CDR3 reads CASHWSTEAFF. CDR3 DNA sequence: TGTGCCAGCCATTGGAGCACTGAAGCTTTCTTT.

The rearrangement links TRBV7-7 to TRBJ2-6; D unclear. This CDR3 has 15 amino acids. Between the trimmed V and J ends, which lost 1 base and 0 bases, there was a span of 4 bases. The germline V gene has CDR1 SSHAT and CDR2 FNYEAQ (reference sequence). The CDR3 sequence: CASSLGHSGANVLTF. Here the CDR3 DNA reads TGTGCCAGCAGCTTAGGGCACTCTGGGGCCAACGTCCTGACTTTC.

The V and J genes are TRBV4-1 and TRBJ2-1; perhaps TRBD1 as D (6 bases). The germline CDR1 and CDR2 sequences are MGHRA and YSYEKL. Trimming stripped 1 base from V and 8 bases from J, with 21 bases between. CDR3 length: 17 residues. CDR3 amino acids: CASSQVYGDILYHEQFF. Here the CDR3 DNA reads TGCGCCAGCAGCCAAGTTTATGGGGACATACTTTACCATGAGCAGTTCTTC.

The J gene is TRBJ1-3, the V gene TRBV27; 7 bases are shared with TRBD1. The CDR3 consists of 14 residues. Germline V gene data show CDR1 as MNHEY and CDR2 as SMNVEV (reference sequence). With V trimmed by 6 bases and J by 2 bases, 4 bases remained unmatched. DNA for the CDR3: TGTGCCAGCAGCCGTACAGGGGCTGGAAACACCATATATTTT. Its translation is CASSRTGAGNTIYF.

This chain joins TRBV18 and TRBJ1-1; 8 nucleotides align to TRBD1. J lost 4 bases, V lost 2 bases, and 0 bases had no gene match. CDR1 and CDR2 (germline): KGHSH, LQKENI. This CDR3 spans 13 amino acids. CDR3 sequence reads: CASSPTGGTEAFF. CDR3 DNA: TGTGCCAGCTCACCAACAGGGGGCACTGAAGCTTTCTTT.

V is TRBV7-2 and J is TRBJ2-7; weak D call: TRBD1 (6 bases). This CDR3 has 14 amino acids. Trimming took off 5 bases at V and 0 bases at J, with 11 bases between the two ends. CDR1 and CDR2 from the germline V gene are SGHTA and FQGNSA. CDR3 DNA: TGTGCCAGCAGCCCAAGACAGGTCTCCTACGAGCAGTACTTC. It translates to CASSPRQVSYEQYF.

The J gene is TRBJ2-7, the V gene TRBV10-3; the D gene is possibly TRBD2 (6 bases). Germline V CDR1 and CDR2: ENHRY, SYGVKD. The germline V and J ends were trimmed by 8 bases and 0 bases, with 8 bases remaining between them. CDR3 size: 12 residues. CDR3 DNA sequence: TGTGCCATCGCGGGGAGCTCCTACGAGCAGTACTTC. This encodes CAIAGSSYEQYF.

V gene TRBV11-2 combines with J gene TRBJ2-5, with TRBD1 as a possible D gene (5 bases). V was clipped by 5 bases and J by 2 bases, with 9 bases between them. This CDR3 is 13 amino acids long. Per the germline V gene, CDR1 is SGHAT and CDR2 is FQNNGV. CDR3 region: CASSRQIQETQYF. CDR3 nucleotides: TGTGCCAGCAGCCGACAGATTCAAGAGACCCAGTACTTC.

This chain joins TRBV10-3 and TRBJ2-2; D not certain. The V end was cut by 0 bases, the J end by 4 bases, with 12 bases between. The CDR3 covers 16 residues. CDR1 and CDR2 from the germline V gene are ENHRY and SYGVKD. The CDR3, as DNA: TGTGCCATCAGTGAGTCGAACGGTCGCTTCACCGGGGAGCTGTTTTTT. This gives the protein CAISESNGRFTGELFF.

This chain links TRBV7-9 with TRBJ2-7, with TRBD1 identical over 7 bases. CDR1 SEHNR and CDR2 FQNEAQ come from the germline V gene (reference sequence). V shed 4 bases, J shed 4 bases, and the junction held 7 bases outside the gene matches. The CDR3 has 14 amino acids. CDR3 protein: CASSSPGQRYEQYF. The CDR3 DNA is TGTGCCAGCAGCTCGCCGGGACAGAGATACGAGCAGTACTTC.

V is TRBV19 and J is TRBJ2-7, with 9 bases matching TRBD2. The V gene's germline CDR1 is LNHDA and CDR2 SQIVND (reference sequence). The CDR3 contains 15 residues. J was trimmed by 0 bases and V by 3 bases; bases with no gene match: 3. The CDR3 bases are TGTGCCAGTAGTATTCTAGCGGGGCACTCCTACGAGCAGTACTTC. It codes for CASSILAGHSYEQYF.

Notes on this clone: Compared with germline, one end of the junction differs, possibly owing to a read error. CDR3 loop: CASSYRPSRQGTQYF. CDR3 nucleotide sequence: TGTGCCAGCAGTTACCGTCCTAGCCGGCAAGGGACCCAGTACTTC. V gene TRBV6-5 combines with J gene TRBJ2-5; the D gene is possibly TRBD2 (5 bases). The CDR3 runs to 15 residues. Germline V gives CDR1 MNHEY, CDR2 SVGAGI.

This rearrangement joins TRBV13 to TRBJ1-5, with D possibly matching TRBD1 (5 bases). Trimming took 2 bases from V and 5 from J, leaving 16 bases between them. This CDR3 has 16 amino acids. The V gene's germline CDR1 is PRHDT and CDR2 FYEKMQ (reference sequence). The CDR3, as DNA: TGTGCCAGCAGCTTATTTACCAGACAGCATCATCAGCCCCAGCATTTT. Residues: CASSLFTRQHHQPQHF. Using reference TRBV13 and TRBJ1-5 for the parts outside the CDR3, the full variable domain is AAGVIQSPRHLIKEKRETATLKCYPIPRHDTVYWYQQGPGQDPQFLISFYEKMQSDKGSIPDRFSAQQFSDYHSELNMSSLELGDSALYFCASSLFTRQHHQPQHFGDGTRLSIL.

The chain has TRBV4-3 and TRBJ1-2; D remains ambiguous. The V end lost 4 bases, the J end lost 3 bases, and 12 bases lay between the germline ends. The CDR3 contains 14 residues. Germline assignment: CDR1 LGHNA and CDR2 YSLEER. The CDR3 DNA reads TGCGCCAGCAGCCCGCGACAAGAAGACTATGGCTACACCTTC. This encodes CASSPRQEDYGYTF.